The clone carrying this T cell receptor beta chain was seen a single time. This specimen belongs to a study of blood T cell repertoires in COVID-19. Germline CDR1 and CDR2: LGHNT and FRNRAP. Trimming left V 2 bases short and J 5 bases short, with 13 bases between. The CDR3 has 15 amino acids. The method was immunoSEQ multiplex PCR; TCRdb's version includes in-frame clones alone and lacks a portion of them. The sample holds about 480,000 clones; around nine tenths are singletons and the top ten take around 4.4%. The sequenced sample consisted of peripheral blood. This rearrangement joins TRBV12-5 to TRBJ2-1; TRBD2 is a possible D gene (5 bases). This TCR derives from a woman in her thirties with acute or convalescent COVID-19. The CDR3 region has the DNA TGTGCTAGTGGTTTGTTGCGGGTTACTAACAATGAGCAGTTCTTC. This translates into CASGLLRVTNNEQFF.